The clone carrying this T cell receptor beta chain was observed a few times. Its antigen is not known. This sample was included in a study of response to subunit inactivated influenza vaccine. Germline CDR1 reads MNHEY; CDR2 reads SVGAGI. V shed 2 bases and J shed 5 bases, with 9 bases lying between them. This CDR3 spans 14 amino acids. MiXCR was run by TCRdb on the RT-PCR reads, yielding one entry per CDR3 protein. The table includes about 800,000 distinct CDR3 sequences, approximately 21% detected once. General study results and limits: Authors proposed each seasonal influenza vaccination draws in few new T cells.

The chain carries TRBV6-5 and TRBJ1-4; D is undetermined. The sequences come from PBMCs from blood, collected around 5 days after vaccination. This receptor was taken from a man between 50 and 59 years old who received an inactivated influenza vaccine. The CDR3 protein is CASSYMSRNEKLFF. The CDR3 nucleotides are TGTGCCAGCAGTTACATGTCGAGGAATGAAAAACTGTTTTTT.